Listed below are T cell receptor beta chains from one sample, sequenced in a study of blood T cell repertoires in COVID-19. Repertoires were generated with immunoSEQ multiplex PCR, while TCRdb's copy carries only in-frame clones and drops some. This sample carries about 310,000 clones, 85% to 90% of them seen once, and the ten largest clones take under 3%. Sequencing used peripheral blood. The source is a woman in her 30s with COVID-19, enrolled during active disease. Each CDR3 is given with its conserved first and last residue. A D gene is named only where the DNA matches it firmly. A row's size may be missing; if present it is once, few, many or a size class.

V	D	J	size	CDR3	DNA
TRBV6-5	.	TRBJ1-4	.	CASRRDEKLFF	TGTGCCAGCAGACGAGATGAAAAACTGTTTTTT
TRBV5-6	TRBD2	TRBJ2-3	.	CASSLVAGPADTQYF	TGTGCCAGCAGCTTGGTAGCGGGGCCGGCGGATACGCAGTATTTT
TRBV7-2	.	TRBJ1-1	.	CASSLHPSGNTEAFF	TGTGCCAGCAGCCTCCACCCATCAGGGAACACTGAAGCTTTCTTT
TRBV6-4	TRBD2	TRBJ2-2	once	CASSELAGTGELFF	TGTGCCAGCAGTGAGCTAGCGGGAACCGGGGAGCTGTTTTTT
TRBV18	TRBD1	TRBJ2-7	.	CASSPPGQSSYEQYF	TGTGCCAGCTCACCACCGGGACAGAGCTCCTACGAGCAGTACTTC
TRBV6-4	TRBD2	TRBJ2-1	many	CASSEREGYNEQFF	TGTGCCAGCAGTGAGCGGGAGGGCTACAATGAGCAGTTCTTC
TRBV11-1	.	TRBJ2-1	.	CASSLVRNGFAFF	TGTGCCAGCAGCTTAGTCAGGAACGGATTTGCGTTCTTC
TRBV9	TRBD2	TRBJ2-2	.	CASDDPAGGHTGELFF	TGTGCCAGCGATGATCCAGCGGGAGGGCACACCGGGGAGCTGTTTTTT
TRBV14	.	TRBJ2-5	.	CASSRIQGNMETQYF	TGTGCCAGCAGCCGTATACAGGGTAATATGGAGACCCAGTACTTC
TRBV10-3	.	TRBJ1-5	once	CASKGDMDQPQHF	TGTGCCAGCAAGGGGGATATGGATCAGCCCCAGCATTTT